This is a list of T cell receptor beta chains from one sample in a study of spatial heterogeneity in lung cancer. In TCRdb, the 5' RACE reads were re-called with MiXCR into one record per CDR3 protein. The sample consists of roughly 48,000 distinct CDR3 sequences, approximately 5% of them appearing once. The sequencing here drew on PBMCs, taken at surgery. All receptors derive from a male donor with early-stage non-small cell lung cancer. The CDR3 runs from the conserved cysteine through the conserved F or W. The D gene is left open where the match is weak. The size of a clone is reported for some rows only, either as once, few or many, or as a class for expanded clones.

j_gene: TRBJ1-2
v_gene: TRBV4-2
d_gene: TRBD1
abundance: .
CDR3nt: TGTGCCAGCAGCCAAGATTTCACCGGGACAGGGTATGGCTACACCTTC
CDR3aa: CASSQDFTGTGYGYTF

j_gene: TRBJ2-1
v_gene: TRBV10-2
d_gene: TRBD2
abundance: few
CDR3nt: TGCGCCAGCAGAGCTAGCGGCTACTCCTACAATGAGCAGTTCTTC
CDR3aa: CASRASGYSYNEQFF

j_gene: TRBJ1-1
v_gene: TRBV14
d_gene: .
abundance: many
CDR3nt: TGTGCCAGCAGCCAAGATCTTAGTGGGAACACTGAAGCTTTCTTT
CDR3aa: CASSQDLSGNTEAFF

j_gene: TRBJ2-5
v_gene: TRBV27
d_gene: .
abundance: many
CDR3nt: TGTGCCAGCAGCCATACCGGAGTTCGTCGGACCCAGTACTTC
CDR3aa: CASSHTGVRRTQYF

j_gene: TRBJ2-3
v_gene: TRBV4-3
d_gene: .
abundance: few
CDR3nt: TGCGCCAGCAGCCAAGACCCAGCGGAGACGGCAGATACGCAGTATTTT
CDR3aa: CASSQDPAETADTQYF

j_gene: TRBJ2-2
v_gene: TRBV7-8
d_gene: .
abundance: many
CDR3nt: TGTGCCAGCAGCAGAGACAAAAACACCGGGGAGCTGTTTTTT
CDR3aa: CASSRDKNTGELFF

j_gene: TRBJ2-4
v_gene: TRBV20-1
d_gene: .
abundance: many
CDR3nt: TGCAGTGGGTACAGTGCCAAAAACATTCAGTACTTC
CDR3aa: CSGYSAKNIQYF

j_gene: TRBJ2-7
v_gene: TRBV28
d_gene: TRBD1
abundance: many
CDR3nt: TGTGCCAGCAGTAGAACCGGGACAGGGGCCTACGAGCAGTACTTC
CDR3aa: CASSRTGTGAYEQYF

j_gene: TRBJ2-1
v_gene: TRBV13
d_gene: .
abundance: many
CDR3nt: TGTGCCAGCGCCTTTGTCGGGATTGAGCAGTTCTTC
CDR3aa: CASAFVGIEQFF

j_gene: TRBJ2-7
v_gene: TRBV12-3/TRBV12-4
d_gene: TRBD2
abundance: many
CDR3nt: TGTGCCAGCAGTTCCTCGGGACTAGCGGGAGCCTTCTCCTACGAGCAGTACTTC
CDR3aa: CASSSSGLAGAFSYEQYF

j_gene: TRBJ1-6
v_gene: TRBV4-1
d_gene: .
abundance: many
CDR3nt: TGCGCCAGCAGCCAAGGTGGCCTAGGGGAAGGGGATTCACCCCTCCACTTT
CDR3aa: CASSQGGLGEGDSPLHF

j_gene: TRBJ2-7
v_gene: TRBV7-9
d_gene: TRBD2
abundance: many
CDR3nt: TGTGCCAGCAGCCTAACAATCGGGACTAGCGAGTACTTC
CDR3aa: CASSLTIGTSEYF

j_gene: TRBJ2-3
v_gene: TRBV9
d_gene: TRBD2
abundance: .
CDR3nt: TGTGCCAGCAGCGTACTAGCGGGGACAGATACGCAGTATTTT
CDR3aa: CASSVLAGTDTQYF